This T cell receptor beta chain was identified in a study of CD8+ T cells in alopecia areata. Extraction and reverse transcription of RNA yielded cDNA as the sequencing template. Produced via immunoSEQ multiplex PCR; TCRdb's table is partial and in-frame only. This sample carries about 270,000 clones, 60% of them seen once, and the ten largest clones take 0.75% to 0.95%. Treatment denoted: oral pan-JAK inhibitor, 5-10 mg twice daily. From germline, CDR1 is LGHNA and CDR2 YNFKEQ. V dropped 0 bases and J dropped 6; count of bases not matched to a gene: 8. This CDR3 contains 15 residues. Sequenced here: CD4+ T cells sorted from blood, sampled at roughly week 53, from a patient treated with tofacitinib. This TCR came from a human donor with alopecia areata. The rearrangement uses TRBV4-2 and TRBJ2-7; 7 bases match TRBD1. CDR3 protein: CASSQETGILSEQYF. CDR3 nucleotide sequence: TGTGCCAGCAGCCAAGAGACAGGGATTTTGTCCGAGCAGTACTTC.